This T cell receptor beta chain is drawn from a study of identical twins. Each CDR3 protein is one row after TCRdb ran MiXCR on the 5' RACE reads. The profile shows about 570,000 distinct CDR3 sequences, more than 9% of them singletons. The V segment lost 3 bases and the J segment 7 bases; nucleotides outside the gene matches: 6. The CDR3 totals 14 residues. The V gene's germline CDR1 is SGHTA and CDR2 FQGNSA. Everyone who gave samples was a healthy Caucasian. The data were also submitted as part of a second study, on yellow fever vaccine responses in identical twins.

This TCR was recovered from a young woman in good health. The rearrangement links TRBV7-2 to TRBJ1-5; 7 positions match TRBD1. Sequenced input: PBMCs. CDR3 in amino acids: CASSFSGDSQPQHF. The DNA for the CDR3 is TGTGCCAGCAGCTTCTCAGGGGACAGCCAGCCCCAGCATTTT.